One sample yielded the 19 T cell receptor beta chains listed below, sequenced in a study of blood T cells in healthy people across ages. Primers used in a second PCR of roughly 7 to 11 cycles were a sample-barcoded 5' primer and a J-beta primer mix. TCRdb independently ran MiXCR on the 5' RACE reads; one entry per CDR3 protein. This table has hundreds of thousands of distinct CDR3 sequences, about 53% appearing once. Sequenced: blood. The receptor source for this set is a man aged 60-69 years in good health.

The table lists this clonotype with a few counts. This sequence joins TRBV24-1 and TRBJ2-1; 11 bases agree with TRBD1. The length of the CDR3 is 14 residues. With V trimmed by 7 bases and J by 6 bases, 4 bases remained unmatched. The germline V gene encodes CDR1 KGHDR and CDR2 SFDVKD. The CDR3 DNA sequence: TGTGCCACCAGGGCCGGGACAGGGGGCAATGAGCAGTTCTTC. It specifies CATRAGTGGNEQFF.

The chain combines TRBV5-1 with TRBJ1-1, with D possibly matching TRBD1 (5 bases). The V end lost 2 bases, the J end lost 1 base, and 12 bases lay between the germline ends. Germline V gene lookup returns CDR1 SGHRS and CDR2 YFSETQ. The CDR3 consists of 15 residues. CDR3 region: CASSFGGRGNTEAFF. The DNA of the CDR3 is TGCGCCAGCAGCTTTGGGGGTAGAGGGAACACTGAAGCTTTCTTT. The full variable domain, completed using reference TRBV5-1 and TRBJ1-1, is KAGVTQTPRYLIKTRGQQVTLSCSPISGHRSVSWYQQTPGQGLQFLFEYFSETQRNKGNFPGRFSGRQFSNSRSEMNVSTLELGDSALYLCASSFGGRGNTEAFFGQGTRLTVV.

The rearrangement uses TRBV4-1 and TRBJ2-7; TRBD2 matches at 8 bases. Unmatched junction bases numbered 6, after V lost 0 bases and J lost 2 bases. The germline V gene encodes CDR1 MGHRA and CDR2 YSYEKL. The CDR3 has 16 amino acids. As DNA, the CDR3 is TGCGCCAGCAGCCAAGATACCAGCGGGGGCACCTACGAGCAGTACTTC. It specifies CASSQDTSGGTYEQYF.

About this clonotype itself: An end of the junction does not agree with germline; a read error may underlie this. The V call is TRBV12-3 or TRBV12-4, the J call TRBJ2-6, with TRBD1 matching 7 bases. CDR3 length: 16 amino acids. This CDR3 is CDSSGTESSGANVLTF. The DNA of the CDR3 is TGTGACAGCAGTGGGACAGAGAGCTCTGGGGCCAACGTCCTGACTTTC.

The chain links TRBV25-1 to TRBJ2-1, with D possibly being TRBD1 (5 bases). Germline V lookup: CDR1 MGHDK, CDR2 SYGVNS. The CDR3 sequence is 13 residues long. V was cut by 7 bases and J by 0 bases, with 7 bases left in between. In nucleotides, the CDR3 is TGTGCCAGCAAAGACAGCTCCTACAATGAGCAGTTCTTC. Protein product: CASKDSSYNEQFF. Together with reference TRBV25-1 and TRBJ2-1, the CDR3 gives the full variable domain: EADIYQTPRYLVIGTGKKITLECSQTMGHDKMYWYQQDPGMELHLIHYSYGVNSTEKGDLSSESTVSRIRTEHFPLTLESARPSHTSQYLCASKDSSYNEQFFGPGTRLTVL.

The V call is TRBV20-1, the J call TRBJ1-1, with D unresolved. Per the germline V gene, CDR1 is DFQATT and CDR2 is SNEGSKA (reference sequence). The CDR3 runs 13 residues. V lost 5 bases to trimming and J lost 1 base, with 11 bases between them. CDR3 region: CSAPRTGNTEAFF. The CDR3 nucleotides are TGCAGTGCTCCCAGGACGGGGAACACTGAAGCTTTCTTT.

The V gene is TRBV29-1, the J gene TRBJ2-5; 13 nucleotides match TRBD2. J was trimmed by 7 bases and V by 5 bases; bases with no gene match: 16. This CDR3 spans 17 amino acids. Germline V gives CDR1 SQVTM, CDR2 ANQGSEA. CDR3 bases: TGCAGCGTTCGTGGGACTAGCGGGGACCCCTCCTGGAGGACCCAGTACTTC. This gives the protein CSVRGTSGDPSWRTQYF.

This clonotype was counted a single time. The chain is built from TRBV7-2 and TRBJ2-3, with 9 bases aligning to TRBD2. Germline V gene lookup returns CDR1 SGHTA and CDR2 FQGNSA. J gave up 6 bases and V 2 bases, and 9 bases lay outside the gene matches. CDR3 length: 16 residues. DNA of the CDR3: TGTGCCAGCAGCTTAATAGTTAGCGGGGGTGGTGATACGCAGTATTTT. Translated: CASSLIVSGGGDTQYF.

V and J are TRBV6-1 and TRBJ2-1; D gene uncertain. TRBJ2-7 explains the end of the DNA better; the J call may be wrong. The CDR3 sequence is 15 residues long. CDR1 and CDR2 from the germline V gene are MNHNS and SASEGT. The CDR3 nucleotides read TGTGCCAGCAGGCCCTTACTCGGTCCGCACAATGAGCAGTACTTC. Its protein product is CASRPLLGPHNEQYF.

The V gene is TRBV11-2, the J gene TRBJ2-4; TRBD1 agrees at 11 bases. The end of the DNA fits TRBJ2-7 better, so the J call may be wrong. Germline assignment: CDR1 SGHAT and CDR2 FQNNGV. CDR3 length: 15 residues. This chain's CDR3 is CASSYTTGTGGEQYF. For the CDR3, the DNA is TGTGCCAGCAGCTACACGACCGGGACAGGGGGCGAGCAGTACTTC.

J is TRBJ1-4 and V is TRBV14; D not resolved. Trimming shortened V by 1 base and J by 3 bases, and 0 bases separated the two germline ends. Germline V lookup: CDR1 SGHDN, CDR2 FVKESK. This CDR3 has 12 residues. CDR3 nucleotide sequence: TGTGCCAGCAGCCAAGCTAATGAAAAACTGTTTTTT. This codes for CASSQANEKLFF.

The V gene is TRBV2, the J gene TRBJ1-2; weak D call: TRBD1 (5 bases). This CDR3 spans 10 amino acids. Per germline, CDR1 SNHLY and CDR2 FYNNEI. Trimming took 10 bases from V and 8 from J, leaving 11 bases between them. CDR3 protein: CAKSGDGYTF. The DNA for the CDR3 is TGTGCCAAAAGCGGGGACGGCTACACCTTC. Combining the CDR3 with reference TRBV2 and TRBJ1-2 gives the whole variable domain EPEVTQTPSHQVTQMGQEVILRCVPISNHLYFYWYRQILGQKVEFLVSFYNNEISEKSEIFDDQFSVERPDGSNFTLKIRSTKLEDSAMYFCAKSGDGYTFGSGTRLTVV.

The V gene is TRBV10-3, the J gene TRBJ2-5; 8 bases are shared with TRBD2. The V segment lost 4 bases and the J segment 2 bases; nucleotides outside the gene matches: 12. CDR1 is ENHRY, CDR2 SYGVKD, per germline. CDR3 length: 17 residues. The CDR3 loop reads CAISAREAGGPQETQYF. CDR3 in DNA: TGTGCCATCAGTGCCCGGGAGGCGGGGGGTCCACAAGAGACCCAGTACTTC.

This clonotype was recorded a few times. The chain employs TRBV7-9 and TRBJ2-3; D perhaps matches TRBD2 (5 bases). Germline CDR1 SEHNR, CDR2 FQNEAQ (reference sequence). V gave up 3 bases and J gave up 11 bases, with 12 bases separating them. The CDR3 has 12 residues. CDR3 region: CASSFPDREQYF. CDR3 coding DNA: TGTGCCAGCAGCTTTCCCGACCGGGAGCAGTATTTT.

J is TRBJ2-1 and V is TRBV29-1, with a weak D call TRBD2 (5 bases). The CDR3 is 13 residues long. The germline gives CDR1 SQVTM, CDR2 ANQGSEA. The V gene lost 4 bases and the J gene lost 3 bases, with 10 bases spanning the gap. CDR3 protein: CSVAEGSYNEQFF. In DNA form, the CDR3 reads TGCAGCGTTGCCGAGGGAAGCTACAATGAGCAGTTCTTC.

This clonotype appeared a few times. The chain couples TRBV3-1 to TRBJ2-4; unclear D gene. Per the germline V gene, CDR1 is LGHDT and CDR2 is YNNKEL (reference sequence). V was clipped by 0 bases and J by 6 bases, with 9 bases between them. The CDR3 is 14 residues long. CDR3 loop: CASSQEPDGNIQYF. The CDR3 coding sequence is TGTGCCAGCAGCCAAGAGCCCGACGGAAACATTCAGTACTTC.

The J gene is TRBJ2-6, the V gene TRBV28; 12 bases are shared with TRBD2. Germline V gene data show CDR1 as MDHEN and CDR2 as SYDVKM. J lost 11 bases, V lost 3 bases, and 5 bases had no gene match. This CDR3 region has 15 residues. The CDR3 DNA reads TGTGCCAGCAGTTTTCCTAGCGGGGGGGTTGACGTCCTGACTTTC. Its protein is CASSFPSGGVDVLTF.

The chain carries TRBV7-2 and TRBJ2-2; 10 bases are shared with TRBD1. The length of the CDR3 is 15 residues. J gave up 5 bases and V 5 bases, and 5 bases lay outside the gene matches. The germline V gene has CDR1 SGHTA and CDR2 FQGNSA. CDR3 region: CASSRRGQGTGELFF. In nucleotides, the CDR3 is TGTGCCAGCAGCCGCAGGGGACAGGGGACCGGGGAGCTGTTTTTT.

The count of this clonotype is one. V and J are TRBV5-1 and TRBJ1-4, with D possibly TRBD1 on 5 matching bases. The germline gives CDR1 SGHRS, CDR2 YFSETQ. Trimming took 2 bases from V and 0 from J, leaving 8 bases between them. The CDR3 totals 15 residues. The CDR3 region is CASSFGTTTNEKLFF. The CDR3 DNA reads TGCGCCAGCAGCTTCGGGACTACAACTAATGAAAAACTGTTTTTT. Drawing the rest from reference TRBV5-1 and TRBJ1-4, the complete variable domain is KAGVTQTPRYLIKTRGQQVTLSCSPISGHRSVSWYQQTPGQGLQFLFEYFSETQRNKGNFPGRFSGRQFSNSRSEMNVSTLELGDSALYLCASSFGTTTNEKLFFGSGTQLSVL.